Sequencing of this TCR beta chain was carried out in a study of T cells in Graves' hyperthyroidism and ophthalmopathy. Turning to the study itself: It was at initial diagnosis, before any treatment, that peripheral blood was collected.

CDR3 length: 15 amino acids. From germline, CDR1 is ENHRY and CDR2 SYGVKD. Trimming took off 10 bases at V and 2 bases at J, with 20 bases between the two ends. Thyroid ultrasound, orbital computed tomography, clinical symptoms, and serum thyroxine and TRAb underpinned diagnoses. Amplification targeted TCR beta CDR3 regions from RNA transcripts. The TCR CDR3 first-round RT-PCR relied on the HTBI primer set. TCRdb re-called the multiplex PCR reads through MiXCR, storing one row per CDR3 protein. Of 700,000 to 850,000 distinct CDR3 sequences in the sample, 30% to 40% were seen once. This clonotype was detected a few times.

Material: blood. The sequence was obtained from a woman between 40 and 55 years old with Graves' hyperthyroidism. The chain has TRBV10-3 and TRBJ1-2; the D is unclear. DNA of the CDR3: TGTGCCAGCACCACATTCCCACCAGGAAACTATGGCTACACCTTC. This encodes CASTTFPPGNYGYTF.